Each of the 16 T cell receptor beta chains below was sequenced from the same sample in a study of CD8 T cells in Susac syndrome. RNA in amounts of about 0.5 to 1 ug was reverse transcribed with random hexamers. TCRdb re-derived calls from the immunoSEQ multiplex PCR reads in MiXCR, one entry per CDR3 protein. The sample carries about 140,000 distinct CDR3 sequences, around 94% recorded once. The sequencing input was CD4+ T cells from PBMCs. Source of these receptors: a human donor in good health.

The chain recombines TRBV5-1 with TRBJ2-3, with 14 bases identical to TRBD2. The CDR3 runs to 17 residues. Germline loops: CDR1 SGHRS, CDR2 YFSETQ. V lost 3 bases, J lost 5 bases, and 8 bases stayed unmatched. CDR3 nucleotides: TGCGCCAGCAGCTACTCCGGGACTAGCGGGAGAGTAGATACGCAGTATTTT. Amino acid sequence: CASSYSGTSGRVDTQYF.

CDR3 sequence (DNA): TGTGCCAGCAGCCAAGATCTCCGGTCAGGGCCAGGCTACACCTTC. Protein sequence: CASSQDLRSGPGYTF. This rearrangement joins TRBV14 to TRBJ1-2; maybe TRBD1 (5 bases). The V and J ends lost 0 bases and 8 bases respectively, with 16 bases between them. This CDR3 spans 15 amino acids. Looked up from germline, CDR1 is SGHDN and CDR2 is FVKESK.

CDR3 bases: TGCGCCAGCAGTGATGAGGGTGGTCGCGATGGCTACACCTTC. Translated, it gives CASSDEGGRDGYTF. The chain has TRBV10-2 and TRBJ1-2; D is ambiguous. V lost 3 bases and J lost 6, with 14 bases in between. The CDR3 totals 14 residues. Germline assignment: CDR1 WSHSY and CDR2 SAAADI.

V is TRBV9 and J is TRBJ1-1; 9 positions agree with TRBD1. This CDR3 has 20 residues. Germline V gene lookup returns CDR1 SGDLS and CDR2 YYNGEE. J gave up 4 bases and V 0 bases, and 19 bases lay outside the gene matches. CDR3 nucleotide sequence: TGTGCCAGCAGCGTAGGAGCCCCCTTTACAGGGGGCGCTGGGAGCACTGAAGCTTTCTTT. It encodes CASSVGAPFTGGAGSTEAFF.

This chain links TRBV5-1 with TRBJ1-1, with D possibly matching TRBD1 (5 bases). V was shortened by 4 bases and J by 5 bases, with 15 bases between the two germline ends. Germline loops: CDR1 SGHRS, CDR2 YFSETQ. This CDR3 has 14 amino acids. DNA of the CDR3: TGCGCCAGCAGCCCCACGGGGGAATGGACTGAAGCTTTCTTT. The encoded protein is CASSPTGEWTEAFF.

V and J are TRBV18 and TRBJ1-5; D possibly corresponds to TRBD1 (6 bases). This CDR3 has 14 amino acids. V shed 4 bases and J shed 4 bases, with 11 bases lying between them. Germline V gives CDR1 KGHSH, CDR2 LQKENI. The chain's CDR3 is CASSREQGNQPQHF. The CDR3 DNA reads TGTGCCAGCTCACGGGAACAGGGTAATCAGCCCCAGCATTTT.

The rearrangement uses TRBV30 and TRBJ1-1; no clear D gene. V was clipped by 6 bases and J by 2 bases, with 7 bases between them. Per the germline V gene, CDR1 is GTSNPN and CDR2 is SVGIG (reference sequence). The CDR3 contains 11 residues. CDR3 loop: CACVGNTEAFF. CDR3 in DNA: TGTGCCTGCGTGGGAAACACTGAAGCTTTCTTT.

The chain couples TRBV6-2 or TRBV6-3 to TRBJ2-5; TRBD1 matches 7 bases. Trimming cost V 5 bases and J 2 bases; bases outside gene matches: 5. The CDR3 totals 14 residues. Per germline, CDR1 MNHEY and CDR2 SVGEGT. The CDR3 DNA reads TGTGCCAGCAGTCAGGGGACAGTTCAAGAGACCCAGTACTTC. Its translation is CASSQGTVQETQYF.

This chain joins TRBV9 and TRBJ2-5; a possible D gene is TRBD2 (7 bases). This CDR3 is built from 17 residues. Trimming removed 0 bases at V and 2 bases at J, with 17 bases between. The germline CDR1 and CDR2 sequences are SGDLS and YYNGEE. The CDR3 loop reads CASSVGGRGPDQETQYF. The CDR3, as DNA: TGTGCCAGCAGCGTAGGCGGGCGGGGGCCCGATCAAGAGACCCAGTACTTC.

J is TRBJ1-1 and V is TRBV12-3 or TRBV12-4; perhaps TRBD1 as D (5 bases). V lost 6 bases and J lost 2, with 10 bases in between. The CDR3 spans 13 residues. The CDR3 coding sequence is TGTGCCAGCAGATGGGGGAGAAACACTGAAGCTTTCTTT. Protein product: CASRWGRNTEAFF.

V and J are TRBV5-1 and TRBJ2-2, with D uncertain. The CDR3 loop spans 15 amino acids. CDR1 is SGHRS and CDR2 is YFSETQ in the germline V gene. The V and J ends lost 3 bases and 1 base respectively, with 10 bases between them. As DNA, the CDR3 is TGCGCCAGCAGCTCTCCGTCCCAGAACACCGGGGAGCTGTTTTTT. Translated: CASSSPSQNTGELFF.

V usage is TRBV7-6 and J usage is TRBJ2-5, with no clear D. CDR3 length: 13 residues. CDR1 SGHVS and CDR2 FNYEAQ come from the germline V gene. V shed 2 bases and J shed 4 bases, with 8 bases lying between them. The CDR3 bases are TGTGCCAGCAGCTTATATATGGTAGAGACCCAGTACTTC. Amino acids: CASSLYMVETQYF.

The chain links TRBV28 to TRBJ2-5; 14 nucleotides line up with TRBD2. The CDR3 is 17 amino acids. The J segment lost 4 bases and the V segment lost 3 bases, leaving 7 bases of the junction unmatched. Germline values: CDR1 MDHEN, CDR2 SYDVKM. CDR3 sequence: CASSFGTSGRGGETQYF. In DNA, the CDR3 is TGTGCCAGCAGTTTTGGGACTAGCGGGAGAGGAGGAGAGACCCAGTACTTC.

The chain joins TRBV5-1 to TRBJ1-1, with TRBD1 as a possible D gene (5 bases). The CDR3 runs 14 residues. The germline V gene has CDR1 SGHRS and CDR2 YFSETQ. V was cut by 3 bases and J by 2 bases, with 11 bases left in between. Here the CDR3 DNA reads TGCGCCAGCAGCTCGCTTACAGGAAACACTGAAGCTTTCTTT. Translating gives CASSSLTGNTEAFF. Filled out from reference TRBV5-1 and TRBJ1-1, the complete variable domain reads KAGVTQTPRYLIKTRGQQVTLSCSPISGHRSVSWYQQTPGQGLQFLFEYFSETQRNKGNFPGRFSGRQFSNSRSEMNVSTLELGDSALYLCASSSLTGNTEAFFGQGTRLTVV.

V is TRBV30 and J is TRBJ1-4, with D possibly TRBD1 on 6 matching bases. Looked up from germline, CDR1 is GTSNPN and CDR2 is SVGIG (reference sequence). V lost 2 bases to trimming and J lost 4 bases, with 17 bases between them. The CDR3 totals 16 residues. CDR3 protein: CAWSQGRLRDNEKLFF. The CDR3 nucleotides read TGTGCCTGGAGTCAGGGGCGTCTTCGGGATAATGAAAAACTGTTTTTT.

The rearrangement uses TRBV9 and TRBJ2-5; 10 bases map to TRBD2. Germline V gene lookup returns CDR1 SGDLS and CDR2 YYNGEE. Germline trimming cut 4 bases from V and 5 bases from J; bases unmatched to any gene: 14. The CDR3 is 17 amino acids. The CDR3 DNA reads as TGTGCCAGCAGCCCCCCCCCACTAGCGGGAAATAGGGAGACCCAGTACTTC. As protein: CASSPPPLAGNRETQYF.